This TCR beta chain was retrieved from a study of blood T cell repertoires in COVID-19. Turning to the study itself: Researchers got acute and convalescent COVID-19 samples from the United States, Italy and Spain. T cells, B-cell-depleted T cells, or PBMCs provided the cDNA or gDNA that served as material.

As processed by the authors: Nucleated cell counts were estimated from reference gene primer amplification. Measured with immunoSEQ multiplex PCR; TCRdb has only the in-frame clones, and not every one. That table gives V, J and clone size, and the DNA gave D and trimming. The repertoire includes 130,000 or so clones, about 80% of them detected once, and 10% to 15% sits in the top ten. CDR1 is GTSNPN and CDR2 is SVGIG in the germline V gene (reference sequence). This CDR3 spans 13 amino acids. Trimming removed 7 bases from V and 4 bases from J; junction bases left unmatched: 9. This sequence joins TRBV30 and TRBJ1-1; 7 bases are shared with TRBD1. The TCR sequence derives from a woman aged 60-75 years with acute or convalescent COVID-19. The specimen sequenced was peripheral blood. The CDR3 region is CASLQGVSTEAFF. DNA of the CDR3: TGTGCCTCTCTCCAGGGGGTGAGCACTGAAGCTTTCTTT.